These 9 T cell receptor beta chains came from one sample sequenced in a study of beta chain features in type 1 diabetes. Sequencing targeted expressed TCRB transcripts, as all isolated RNA had been reverse transcribed. Using immunoSEQ multiplex PCR, the repertoire was profiled, and TCRdb retains in-frame clones only, with some absent. Of a few hundred thousand clones in the sample, 10% to 15% were seen once. Findings of the study overall: The study found moderately but significantly shorter TCRB CDR3s in all four CD4+ subsets of Type 1 diabetes patients.

No antigen is known for these receptors. Source material: naive CD4+ T cells from blood. The receptors here all came from a woman under 30 with type 1 diabetes.

This clone was picked up a small number of times. V and J are TRBV27 and TRBJ2-1; D is perhaps TRBD2 (5 bases). Germline V gene sequence: CDR1 MNHEY, CDR2 SMNVEV (reference sequence). The CDR3 has 14 amino acids. With 9 bases removed from V and 7 bases from J, the gap between germline ends came to 19 bases. The CDR3 here is CASRTQLDGNEQFF. DNA of the CDR3: TGTGCCAGTAGAACCCAACTAGACGGAAATGAGCAGTTCTTC.

V usage is TRBV9 and J usage is TRBJ2-2, with TRBD1 matching over 7 bases. The germline V gene has CDR1 SGDLS and CDR2 YYNGEE. Germline trimming cut 4 bases from V and 1 base from J; bases unmatched to any gene: 4. The length of the CDR3 is 15 residues. DNA for the CDR3: TGTGCCAGCAGCCGACAGGGCGGGAACACCGGGGAGCTGTTTTTT. Translated: CASSRQGGNTGELFF.

In this sample, this clone turned up a few times. This rearrangement joins TRBV29-1 to TRBJ1-2; tentatively, D is TRBD1 (6 bases). The V gene lost 4 bases and the J gene lost 2 bases, with 14 bases spanning the gap. The germline CDR1 and CDR2 sequences are SQVTM and ANQGSEA. This CDR3 is built from 14 residues. This chain's CDR3 is CSVGLATGNYGYTF. DNA for the CDR3: TGCAGCGTTGGTTTGGCTACAGGGAACTATGGCTACACCTTC.

This clone was seen only a few times. The chain has TRBV5-1 and TRBJ1-1; D not resolved. The CDR3 covers 14 residues. Germline CDR1 reads SGHRS; CDR2 reads YFSETQ. V was cut by 0 bases and J by 4 bases, with 10 bases left in between. CDR3 DNA: TGCGCCAGCAGCTTGGATCTAGTATTCACTGAAGCTTTCTTT. Amino acids: CASSLDLVFTEAFF.

This chain uses TRBV7-2 with TRBJ2-1; maybe TRBD1 (5 bases). V was trimmed by 5 bases and J by 7 bases, leaving 12 bases between them. Germline V gives CDR1 SGHTA, CDR2 FQGNSA. CDR3 size: 13 residues. The CDR3 DNA sequence: TGTGCCAGCAGCGGCCCGACAGTAAATGAGCAGTTCTTC. Its protein is CASSGPTVNEQFF.

The sample holds a few counts of this clone. The chain couples TRBV28 to TRBJ2-1; no firm D call. In germline, CDR1 is MDHEN, CDR2 SYDVKM. The CDR3 has 13 amino acids. The V end was cut by 3 bases, the J end by 4 bases, with 7 bases between. This chain's CDR3 is CASSFDSYNEQFF. The CDR3 nucleotides read TGTGCCAGCAGTTTCGACTCATACAATGAGCAGTTCTTC.

As regards this clone: This same CDR3 is encoded by further DNA sequences in the sample. The V and J genes are TRBV15 and TRBJ2-7; 7 bases line up with TRBD2. Germline CDR1 LNHNV, CDR2 YYDKDF (reference sequence). The CDR3 is 13 residues long. The trim removed 0 bases at V and 6 bases at J, leaving 2 bases unmatched. The CDR3 DNA reads TGTGCCACCAGCAGAGATTCGGGGGGCGAGCAGTACTTC. Its translation: CATSRDSGGEQYF.

This clone was found a few times. V is TRBV18 and J is TRBJ2-5; no definite D call. This CDR3 spans 14 amino acids. CDR1 and CDR2 (germline): KGHSH, LQKENI. Trimming stripped 3 bases from V and 2 bases from J, with 10 bases between. The CDR3: CASSPVAIQETQYF. The CDR3 nucleotides read TGTGCCAGCTCACCGGTGGCCATACAAGAGACCCAGTACTTC.

The chain has TRBV7-9 and TRBJ2-4; D perhaps matches TRBD2 (6 bases). Germline CDR1 SEHNR, CDR2 FQNEAQ (reference sequence). V dropped 7 bases and J dropped 0 bases, with 13 bases sitting between them. The CDR3 sequence is 15 residues long. The CDR3 DNA reads TGTGCCAGCACCCCCGGGGGTATAGCCAAAAACATTCAGTACTTC. Translating gives CASTPGGIAKNIQYF.